This section outlines one T cell receptor (beta chain) sequence together with its context. This CDR3 has 13 residues. Trimming removed 6 bases at V and 5 bases at J, with 13 bases between. Germline lookup yields CDR1 ENHRY and CDR2 SYGVKD. Replicate PCRs from sorted subsets contained around 200 ng DNA, which is some 30,000 T cell genomes. Clones were sequenced by immunoSEQ multiplex PCR, and TCRdb holds only the in-frame ones, with some missing. The profile covers around 2.3 million clones, with 95% appearing a single time and approximately 0.13% taken by the ten largest. This sample is drawn from a study of shared clonotypes between healthy human individuals. A CD45RA-negative memory subset and a CD45RA+ naive subset were separated from the CD4+ cells.

The receptor's source is a man aged 18 to 30 in good health. Sequenced sample: naive CD4+ T cells sorted from blood. Regarding subset: CD45RA+ positively selected. This chain links TRBV10-3 with TRBJ2-5; D tentatively reads TRBD1 or TRBD2 (6 bases each). This chain's CDR3 is CAISRGLGETQYF. CDR3 DNA: TGTGCCATCAGCCGGGGGCTAGGGGAGACCCAGTACTTC.